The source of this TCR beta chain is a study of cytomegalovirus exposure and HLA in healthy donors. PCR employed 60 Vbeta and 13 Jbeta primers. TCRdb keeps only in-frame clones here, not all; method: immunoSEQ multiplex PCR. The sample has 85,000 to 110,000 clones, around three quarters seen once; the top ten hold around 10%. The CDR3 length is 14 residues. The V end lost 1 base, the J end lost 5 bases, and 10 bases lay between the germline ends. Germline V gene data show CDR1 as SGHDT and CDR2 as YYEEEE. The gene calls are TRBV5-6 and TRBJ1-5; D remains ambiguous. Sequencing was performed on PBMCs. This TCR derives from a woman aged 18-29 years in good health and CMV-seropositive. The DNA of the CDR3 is TGTGCCAGCAGCTTGTTCGGGAAACATCAGCCCCAGCATTTT. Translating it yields CASSLFGKHQPQHF.